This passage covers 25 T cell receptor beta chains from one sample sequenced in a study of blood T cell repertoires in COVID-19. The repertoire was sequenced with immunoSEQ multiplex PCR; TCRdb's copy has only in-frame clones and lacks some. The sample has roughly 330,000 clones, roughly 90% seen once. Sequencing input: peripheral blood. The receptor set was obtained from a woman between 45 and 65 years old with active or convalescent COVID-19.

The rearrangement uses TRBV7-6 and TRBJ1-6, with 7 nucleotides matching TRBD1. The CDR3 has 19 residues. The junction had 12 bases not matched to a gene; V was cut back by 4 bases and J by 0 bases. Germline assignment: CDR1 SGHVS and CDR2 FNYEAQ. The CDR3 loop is CASSSFLGDRSSYNSPLHF. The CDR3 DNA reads TGTGCCAGCAGCTCATTCTTAGGGGACAGAAGCTCCTATAATTCACCCCTCCACTTT. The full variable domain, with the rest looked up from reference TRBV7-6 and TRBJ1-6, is GAGVSQSPRYKVTKRGQDVALRCDPISGHVSLYWYRQALGQGPEFLTYFNYEAQQDKSGLPNDRFSAERPEGSISTLTIQRTEQRDSAMYRCASSSFLGDRSSYNSPLHFGNGTRLTVT.

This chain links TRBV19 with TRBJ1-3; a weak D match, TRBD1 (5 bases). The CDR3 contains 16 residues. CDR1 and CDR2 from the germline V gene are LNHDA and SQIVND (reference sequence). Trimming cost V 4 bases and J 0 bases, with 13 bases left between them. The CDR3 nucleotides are TGTGCCAGTAGTAACCCTACCGACAGCTCTGGAAACACCATATATTTT. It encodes CASSNPTDSSGNTIYF.

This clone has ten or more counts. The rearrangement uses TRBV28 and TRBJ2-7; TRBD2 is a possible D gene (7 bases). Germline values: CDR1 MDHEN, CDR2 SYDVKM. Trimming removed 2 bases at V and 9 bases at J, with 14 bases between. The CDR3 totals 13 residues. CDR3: CASSLNTGRVQYF. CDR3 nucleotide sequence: TGTGCCAGCAGTTTAAACACAGGGAGGGTGCAGTACTTC.

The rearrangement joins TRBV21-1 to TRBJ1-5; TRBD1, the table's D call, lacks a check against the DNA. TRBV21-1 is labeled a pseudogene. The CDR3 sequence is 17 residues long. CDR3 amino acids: CASSTKGLGQGNQPQHF. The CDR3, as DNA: TGTGCCAGCAGCACTAAAGGCCTGGGGCAGGGCAATCAGCCCCAGCATTTT.

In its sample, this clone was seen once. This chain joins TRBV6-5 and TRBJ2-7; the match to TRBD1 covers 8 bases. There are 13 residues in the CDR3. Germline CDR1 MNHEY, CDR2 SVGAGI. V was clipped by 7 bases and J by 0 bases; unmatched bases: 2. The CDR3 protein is CASTQGASYEQYF. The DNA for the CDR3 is TGTGCCAGCACGCAGGGGGCCTCCTACGAGCAGTACTTC.

The CDR3 is CASSYTTGAEAFF. CDR3 sequence (DNA): TGTGCCAGCAGTTATACTACAGGAGCTGAAGCTTTCTTT. The V call is TRBV6-2 or TRBV6-3, the J call TRBJ1-1; a weak D match, TRBD1 (5 bases). Deletions cut 3 bases from V and 6 bases from J, with 11 bases between. Germline V CDR1 and CDR2: MNHEY, SVGEGT. This CDR3 has 13 residues.

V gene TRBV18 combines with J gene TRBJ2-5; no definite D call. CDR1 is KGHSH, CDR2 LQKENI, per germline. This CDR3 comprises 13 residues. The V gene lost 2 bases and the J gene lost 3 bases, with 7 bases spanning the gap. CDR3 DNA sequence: TGTGCCAGCTCACCATTCCAGGAAGAGACCCAGTACTTC. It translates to CASSPFQEETQYF.

CDR3 protein: CASSQGAGSRYGYTF. DNA for the CDR3: TGCGCCAGCAGCCAAGGGGCGGGTTCTCGCTATGGCTACACCTTC. This rearrangement joins TRBV4-3 to TRBJ1-2; D unresolved. V dropped 1 base and J dropped 4 bases, with 13 bases sitting between them. Germline CDR1 and CDR2: LGHNA and YSLEER. This CDR3 has 15 residues.

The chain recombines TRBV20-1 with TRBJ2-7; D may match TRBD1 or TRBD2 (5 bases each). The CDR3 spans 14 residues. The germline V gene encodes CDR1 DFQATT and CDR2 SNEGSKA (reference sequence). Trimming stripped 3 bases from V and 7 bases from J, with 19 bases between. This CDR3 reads CSASEGLNAAEQYF. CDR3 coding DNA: TGCAGTGCTAGTGAGGGGCTGAACGCCGCGGAGCAGTACTTC.

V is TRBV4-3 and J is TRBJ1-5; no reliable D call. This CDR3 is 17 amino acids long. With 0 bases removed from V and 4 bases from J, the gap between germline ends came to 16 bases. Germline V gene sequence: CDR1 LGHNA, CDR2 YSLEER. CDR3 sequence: CASSQDSGGYRNQPQHF. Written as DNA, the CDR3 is TGCGCCAGCAGCCAAGATTCAGGAGGTTACCGTAATCAGCCCCAGCATTTT.

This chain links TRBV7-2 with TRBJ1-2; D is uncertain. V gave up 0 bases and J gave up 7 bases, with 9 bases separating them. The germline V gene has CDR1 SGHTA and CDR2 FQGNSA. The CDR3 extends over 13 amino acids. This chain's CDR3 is CASSLAGVRGYTF. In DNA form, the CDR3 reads TGTGCCAGCAGCTTAGCCGGGGTACGTGGCTACACCTTC.

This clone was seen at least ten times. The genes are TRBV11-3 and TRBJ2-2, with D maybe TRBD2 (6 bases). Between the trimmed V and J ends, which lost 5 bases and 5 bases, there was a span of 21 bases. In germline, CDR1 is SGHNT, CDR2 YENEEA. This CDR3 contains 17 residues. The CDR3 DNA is TGTGCCAGCAGCCACCCCGCGGGAAGGGTAGAAACCGGGGAGCTGTTTTTT. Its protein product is CASSHPAGRVETGELFF.

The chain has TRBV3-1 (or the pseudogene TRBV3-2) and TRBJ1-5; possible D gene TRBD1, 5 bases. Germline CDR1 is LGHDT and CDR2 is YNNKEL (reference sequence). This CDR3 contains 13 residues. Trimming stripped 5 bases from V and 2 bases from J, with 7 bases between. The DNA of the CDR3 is TGTGCCAGCAGCACACAGGGCAATCAGCCCCAGCATTTT. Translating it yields CASSTQGNQPQHF.

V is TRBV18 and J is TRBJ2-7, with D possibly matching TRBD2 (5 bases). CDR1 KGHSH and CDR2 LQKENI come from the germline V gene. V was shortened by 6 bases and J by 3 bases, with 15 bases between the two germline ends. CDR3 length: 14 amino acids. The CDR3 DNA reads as TGTGCCAGCTCGTCTCAGGAGGTGAACTACGAGCAGTACTTC. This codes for CASSSQEVNYEQYF.

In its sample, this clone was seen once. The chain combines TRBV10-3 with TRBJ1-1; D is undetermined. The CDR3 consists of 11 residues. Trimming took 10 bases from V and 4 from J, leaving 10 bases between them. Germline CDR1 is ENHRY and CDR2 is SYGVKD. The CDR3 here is CATRGSTEAFF. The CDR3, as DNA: TGTGCCACCCGCGGGAGCACTGAAGCTTTCTTT.

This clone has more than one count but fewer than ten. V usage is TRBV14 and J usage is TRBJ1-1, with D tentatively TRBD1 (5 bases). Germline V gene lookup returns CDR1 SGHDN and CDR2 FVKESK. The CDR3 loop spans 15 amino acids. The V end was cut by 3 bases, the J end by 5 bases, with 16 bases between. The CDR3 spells CASSQSLGGGTEAFF. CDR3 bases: TGTGCCAGCAGCCAGTCCCTGGGGGGAGGGACTGAAGCTTTCTTT.

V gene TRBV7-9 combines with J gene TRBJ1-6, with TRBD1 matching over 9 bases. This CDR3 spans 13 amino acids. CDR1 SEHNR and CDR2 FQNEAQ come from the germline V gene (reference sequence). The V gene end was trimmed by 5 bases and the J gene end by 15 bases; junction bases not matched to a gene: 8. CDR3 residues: CASSPGTGNDLHF. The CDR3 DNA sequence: TGTGCCAGCAGCCCCGGGACAGGGAACGACCTCCACTTT.

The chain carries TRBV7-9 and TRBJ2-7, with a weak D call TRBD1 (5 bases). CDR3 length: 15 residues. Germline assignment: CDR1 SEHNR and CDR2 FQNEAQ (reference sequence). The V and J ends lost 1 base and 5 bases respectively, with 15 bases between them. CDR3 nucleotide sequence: TGTGCCAGCAGCTTAGACCAGGGTATAATCCACGAGCAGTACTTC. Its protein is CASSLDQGIIHEQYF.

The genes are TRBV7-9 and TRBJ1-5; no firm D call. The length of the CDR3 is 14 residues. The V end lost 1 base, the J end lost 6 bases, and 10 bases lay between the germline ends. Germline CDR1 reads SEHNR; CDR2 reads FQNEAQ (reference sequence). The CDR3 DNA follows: TGTGCCAGCAGCTTAGGAGAAGTCGGTCAGCCCCAGCATTTT. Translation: CASSLGEVGQPQHF.

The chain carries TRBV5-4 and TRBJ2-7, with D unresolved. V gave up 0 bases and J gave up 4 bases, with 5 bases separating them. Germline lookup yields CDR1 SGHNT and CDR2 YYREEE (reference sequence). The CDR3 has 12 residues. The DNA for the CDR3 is TGTGCCAGCAGCTTGGGCGGATACGAGCAGTACTTC. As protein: CASSLGGYEQYF.

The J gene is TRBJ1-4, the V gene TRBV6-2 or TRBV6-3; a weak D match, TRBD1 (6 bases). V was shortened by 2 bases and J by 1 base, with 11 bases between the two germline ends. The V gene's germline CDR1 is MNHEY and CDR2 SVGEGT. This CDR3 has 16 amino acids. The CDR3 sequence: CASSYREGETNEKLFF. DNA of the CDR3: TGTGCCAGCAGTTACCGGGAGGGGGAAACTAATGAAAAACTGTTTTTT.

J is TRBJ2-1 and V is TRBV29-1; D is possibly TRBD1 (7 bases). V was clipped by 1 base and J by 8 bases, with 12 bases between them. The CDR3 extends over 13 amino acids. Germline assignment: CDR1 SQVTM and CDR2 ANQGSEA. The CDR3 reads CSVEGPGGYEQFF. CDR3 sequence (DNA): TGCAGCGTTGAAGGCCCAGGGGGGTATGAGCAGTTCTTC.

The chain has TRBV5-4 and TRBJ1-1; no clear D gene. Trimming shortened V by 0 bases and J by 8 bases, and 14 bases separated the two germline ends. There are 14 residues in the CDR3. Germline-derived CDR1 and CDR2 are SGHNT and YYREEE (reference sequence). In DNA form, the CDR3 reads TGTGCCAGCAGCTTGGCCTTGGGCAGATCGGAAGCTTTCTTT. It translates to CASSLALGRSEAFF. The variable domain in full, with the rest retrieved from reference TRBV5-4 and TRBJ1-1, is ETGVTQSPTHLIKTRGQQVTLRCSSQSGHNTVSWYQQALGQGPQFIFQYYREEENGRGNFPPRFSGLQFPNYSSELNVNALELDDSALYLCASSLALGRSEAFFGQGTRLTVV.

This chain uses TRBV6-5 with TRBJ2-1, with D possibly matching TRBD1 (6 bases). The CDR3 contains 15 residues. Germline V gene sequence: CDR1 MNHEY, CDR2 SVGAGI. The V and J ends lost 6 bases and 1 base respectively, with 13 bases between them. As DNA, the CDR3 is TGTGCCAGCAGACTCGACAGGCAGTCCTACAATGAGCAGTTCTTC. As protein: CASRLDRQSYNEQFF.

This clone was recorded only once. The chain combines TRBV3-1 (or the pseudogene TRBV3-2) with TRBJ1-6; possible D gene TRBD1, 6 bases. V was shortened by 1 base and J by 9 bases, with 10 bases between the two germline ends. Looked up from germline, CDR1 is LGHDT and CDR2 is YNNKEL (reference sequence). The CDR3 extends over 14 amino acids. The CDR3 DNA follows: TGTGCCAGCAGCCAAGCACAGGGCAGTTCACCCCTCCACTTT. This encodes CASSQAQGSSPLHF.